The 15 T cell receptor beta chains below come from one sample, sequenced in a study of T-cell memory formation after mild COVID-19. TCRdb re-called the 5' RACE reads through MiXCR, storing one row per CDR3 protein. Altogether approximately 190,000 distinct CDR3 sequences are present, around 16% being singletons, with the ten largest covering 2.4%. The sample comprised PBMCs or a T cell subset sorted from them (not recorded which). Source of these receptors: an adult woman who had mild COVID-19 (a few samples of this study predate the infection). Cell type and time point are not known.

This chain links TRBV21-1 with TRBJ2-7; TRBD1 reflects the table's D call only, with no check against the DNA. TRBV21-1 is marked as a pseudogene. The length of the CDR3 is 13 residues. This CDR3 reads CVSSTKGAYEQYF. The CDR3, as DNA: TGTGTCAGCAGCACCAAGGGGGCCTACGAGCAGTACTTC.

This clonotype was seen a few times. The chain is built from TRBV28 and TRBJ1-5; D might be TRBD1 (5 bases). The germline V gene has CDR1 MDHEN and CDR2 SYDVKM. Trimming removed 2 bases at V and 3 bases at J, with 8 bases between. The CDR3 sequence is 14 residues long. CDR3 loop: CASSLGGYNQPQHF. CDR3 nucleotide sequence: TGTGCCAGCAGTTTAGGGGGTTACAATCAGCCCCAGCATTTT.

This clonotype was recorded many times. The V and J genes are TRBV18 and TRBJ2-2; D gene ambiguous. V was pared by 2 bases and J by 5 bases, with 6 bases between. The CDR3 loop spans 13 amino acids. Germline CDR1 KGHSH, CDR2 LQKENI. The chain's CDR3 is CASSPRDTGELFF. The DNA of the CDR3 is TGTGCCAGCTCACCAAGGGATACCGGGGAGCTGTTTTTT.

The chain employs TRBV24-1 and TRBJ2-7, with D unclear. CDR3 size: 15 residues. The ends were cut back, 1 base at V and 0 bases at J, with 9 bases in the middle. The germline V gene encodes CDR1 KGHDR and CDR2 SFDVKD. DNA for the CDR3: TGTGCCACCAGTGATTTCTCGGACGTCTCCTACGAGCAGTACTTC. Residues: CATSDFSDVSYEQYF.

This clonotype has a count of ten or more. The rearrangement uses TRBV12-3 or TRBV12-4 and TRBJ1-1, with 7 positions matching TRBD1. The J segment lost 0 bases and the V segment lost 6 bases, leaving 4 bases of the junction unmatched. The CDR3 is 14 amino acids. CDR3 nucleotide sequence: TGTGCCAGCAGCCAACAGGGGTTGAACACTGAAGCTTTCTTT. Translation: CASSQQGLNTEAFF.

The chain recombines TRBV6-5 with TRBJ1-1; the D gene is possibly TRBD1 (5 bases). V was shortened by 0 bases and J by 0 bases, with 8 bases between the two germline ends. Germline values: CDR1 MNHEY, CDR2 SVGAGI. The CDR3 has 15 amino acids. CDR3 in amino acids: CASSYSGGMNTEAFF. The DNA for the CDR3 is TGTGCCAGCAGTTACTCGGGGGGTATGAACACTGAAGCTTTCTTT.

Written as DNA, the CDR3 is TGCGCCAGCAGCTTTAGGATGAACACTGAAGCTTTCTTT. It codes for CASSFRMNTEAFF. The J gene is TRBJ1-1, the V gene TRBV5-1; unclear D gene. V was trimmed by 2 bases and J by 0 bases, leaving 5 bases between them. The CDR3 length is 13 residues. The germline CDR1 and CDR2 sequences are SGHRS and YFSETQ. The variable domain in full, completed from reference TRBV5-1 and TRBJ1-1, reads KAGVTQTPRYLIKTRGQQVTLSCSPISGHRSVSWYQQTPGQGLQFLFEYFSETQRNKGNFPGRFSGRQFSNSRSEMNVSTLELGDSALYLCASSFRMNTEAFFGQGTRLTVV.

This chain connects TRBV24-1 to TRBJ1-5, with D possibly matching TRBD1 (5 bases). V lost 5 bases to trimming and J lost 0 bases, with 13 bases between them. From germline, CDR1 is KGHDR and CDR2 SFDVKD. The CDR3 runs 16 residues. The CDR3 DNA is TGTGCCACCAGTGGGGGGGGTAAGAGTAGCAATCAGCCCCAGCATTTT. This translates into CATSGGGKSSNQPQHF.

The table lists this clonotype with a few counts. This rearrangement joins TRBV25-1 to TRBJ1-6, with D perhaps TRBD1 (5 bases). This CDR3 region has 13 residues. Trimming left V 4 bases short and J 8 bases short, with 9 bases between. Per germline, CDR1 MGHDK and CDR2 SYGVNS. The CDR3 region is CASSGQGDSPLHF. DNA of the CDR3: TGTGCCAGCAGTGGACAAGGGGATTCACCCCTCCACTTT.

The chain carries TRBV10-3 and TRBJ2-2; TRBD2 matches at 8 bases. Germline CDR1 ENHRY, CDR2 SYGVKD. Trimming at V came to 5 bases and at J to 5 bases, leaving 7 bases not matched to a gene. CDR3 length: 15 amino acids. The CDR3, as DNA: TGTGCCATCAGTCGGCTAGCGGGCAAGACCGGGGAGCTGTTTTTT. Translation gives CAISRLAGKTGELFF.

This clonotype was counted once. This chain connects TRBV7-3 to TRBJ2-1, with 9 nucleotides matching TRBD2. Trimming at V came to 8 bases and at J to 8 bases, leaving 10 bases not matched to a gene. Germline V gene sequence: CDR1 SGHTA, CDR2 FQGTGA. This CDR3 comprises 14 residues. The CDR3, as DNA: TGTGCCAGCGGGTGGGCTAGCGGGAACTATGAGCAGTTCTTC. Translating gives CASGWASGNYEQFF.

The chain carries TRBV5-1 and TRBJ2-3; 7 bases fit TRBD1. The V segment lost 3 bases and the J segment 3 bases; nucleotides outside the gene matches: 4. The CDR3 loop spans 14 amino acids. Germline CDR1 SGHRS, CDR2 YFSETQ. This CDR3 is CASSSGTETDTQYF. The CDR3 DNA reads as TGCGCCAGCAGCTCCGGGACAGAAACAGATACGCAGTATTTT.

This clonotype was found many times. The CDR3 DNA sequence: TGTGCCAGCGGAACAGGGGTGCCCGTGACCCAGTACTTC. It encodes CASGTGVPVTQYF. The J gene is TRBJ2-5, the V gene TRBV2, with TRBD1 matching 7 bases. The CDR3 contains 13 residues. The V gene end was trimmed by 8 bases and the J gene end by 7 bases; junction bases not matched to a gene: 10. CDR1 is SNHLY and CDR2 is FYNNEI in the germline V gene.

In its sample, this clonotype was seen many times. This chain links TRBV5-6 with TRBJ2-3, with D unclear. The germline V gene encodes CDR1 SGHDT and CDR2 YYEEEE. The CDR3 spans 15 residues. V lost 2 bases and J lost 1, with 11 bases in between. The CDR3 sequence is CASSFLGIGTDTQYF. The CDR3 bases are TGTGCCAGCAGCTTCCTTGGCATTGGCACAGATACGCAGTATTTT. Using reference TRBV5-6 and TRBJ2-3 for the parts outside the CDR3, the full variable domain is DAGVTQSPTHLIKTRGQQVTLRCSPKSGHDTVSWYQQALGQGPQFIFQYYEEEERQRGNFPDRFSGHQFPNYSSELNVNALLLGDSALYLCASSFLGIGTDTQYFGPGTRLTVL.

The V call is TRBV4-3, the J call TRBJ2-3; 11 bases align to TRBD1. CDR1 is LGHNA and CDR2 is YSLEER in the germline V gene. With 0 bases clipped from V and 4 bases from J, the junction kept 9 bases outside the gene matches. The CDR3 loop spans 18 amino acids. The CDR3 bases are TGCGCCAGCAGCCAAGACCGGCGGACAGGGGGCAGCGCAGATACGCAGTATTTT. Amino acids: CASSQDRRTGGSADTQYF.